This entry lists 16 T cell receptor beta chains sequenced from one sample in a study of T cells in Graves' hyperthyroidism and ophthalmopathy. Amplified TCR beta CDR3 regions came from RNA transcripts. In the first-round RT-PCR of the TCR CDR3, the HTBI primer set was used. From the multiplex PCR reads, TCRdb called clonotypes with MiXCR, one entry per CDR3 protein. The data hold about 59,000 distinct CDR3 sequences, with about 50% observed a single time. The sequenced sample consisted of blood. The source of these receptors is a woman aged 60-75 years with Graves' ophthalmopathy.

The rearrangement links TRBV9 to TRBJ2-1; 9 positions agree with TRBD1. Unmatched junction bases numbered 5, after V lost 1 base and J lost 3 bases. Germline CDR1 reads SGDLS; CDR2 reads YYNGEE. The CDR3 contains 16 residues. The CDR3 loop reads CASSVRGQGGYNEQFF. CDR3 nucleotide sequence: TGTGCCAGCAGCGTAAGGGGACAGGGAGGCTACAATGAGCAGTTCTTC.

V gene TRBV20-1 combines with J gene TRBJ2-7; 8 nucleotides agree with TRBD2. The CDR3 sequence is 14 residues long. V lost 3 bases to trimming and J lost 2 bases; unmatched junction nucleotides: 6. Looked up from germline, CDR1 is DFQATT and CDR2 is SNEGSKA (reference sequence). The CDR3 loop is CSASGQREPYEQYF. The CDR3, as DNA: TGCAGTGCTAGCGGGCAGCGGGAGCCCTACGAGCAGTACTTC.

A note on this clonotype: Germline and junction disagree at one end, which may indicate a read error. V and J are TRBV7-9 and TRBJ2-1; no clear D gene. CDR3 length equals 15 residues. Germline V gene sequence: CDR1 SEHNR, CDR2 FQNEAQ (reference sequence). CDR3 region: CASSPVSSSYNGQFF. In DNA form, the CDR3 reads TGTGCCAGTAGCCCGGTTTCGAGCTCCTACAATGGGCAGTTCTTC.

This clonotype was observed at least ten times. The chain couples TRBV3-1 to TRBJ1-3; tentative D call: TRBD1 (5 bases). Trimming pared 5 bases from V and 0 bases from J, leaving 8 bases between. Germline V gene data show CDR1 as LGHDT and CDR2 as YNNKEL (reference sequence). The CDR3 is made up of 14 amino acids. The CDR3 DNA reads TGTGCCAGCAGCTACGGACACTCTGGAAACACCATATATTTT. It specifies CASSYGHSGNTIYF.

On this clonotype itself: At one boundary the junction diverges from the germline segment, which might be a read error. The chain has TRBV5-1 and TRBJ2-5; 8 bases line up with TRBD2. Germline loops: CDR1 SGHRS, CDR2 YFSETQ. This CDR3 spans 14 amino acids. CDR3 DNA sequence: TGCGCCGGCAGCTTTGGTCCTAGCGGGGAGACCCAGTACTTC. Protein: CAGSFGPSGETQYF.

This clonotype was recorded at least ten times. The chain joins TRBV5-6 to TRBJ1-1; no clear D gene. This CDR3 is built from 13 residues. V was pared by 2 bases and J by 3 bases, with 8 bases between. From germline, CDR1 is SGHDT and CDR2 YYEEEE. This CDR3 is CASSFRQHTEAFF. The CDR3 nucleotides are TGTGCCAGCAGCTTCCGCCAACACACTGAAGCTTTCTTT.

The genes are TRBV29-1 and TRBJ1-2; possibly TRBD1 for D (5 bases). The CDR3 has 13 residues. V was pared by 0 bases and J by 3 bases, with 8 bases between. CDR1 and CDR2 (germline): SQVTM, ANQGSEA. The CDR3 DNA reads TGCAGCGTTGAAGAGCCAGGGTACTATGGCTACACCTTC. This sequence encodes CSVEEPGYYGYTF.

By share, this clonotype ranks as medium-sized. V and J are TRBV20-1 and TRBJ2-7, with D hard to call. Trimming stripped 7 bases from V and 2 bases from J, with 9 bases between. This CDR3 comprises 11 residues. Germline V gene lookup returns CDR1 DFQATT and CDR2 SNEGSKA (reference sequence). The CDR3 reads CSGLQTYEQYF. CDR3 coding DNA: TGCAGTGGTCTACAGACCTACGAGCAGTACTTC.

The rearrangement uses TRBV19 and TRBJ2-2; no reliable D call. This CDR3 is 13 amino acids long. Germline V gene sequence: CDR1 LNHDA, CDR2 SQIVND (reference sequence). Trimming left V 0 bases short and J 7 bases short, with 6 bases between. In DNA form, the CDR3 reads TGTGCCAGTAGTATAGACCCTAGCGGGGAGCTGTTTTTT. Translating gives CASSIDPSGELFF.

V usage is TRBV10-3 and J usage is TRBJ1-2; a possible D gene is TRBD1 (6 bases). The V gene lost 3 bases and the J gene lost 4 bases, with 12 bases spanning the gap. CDR3 length: 14 residues. Looked up from germline, CDR1 is ENHRY and CDR2 is SYGVKD. CDR3 protein: CAISDTGNGYGYTF. CDR3 DNA sequence: TGTGCCATCAGTGATACAGGGAACGGCTATGGCTACACCTTC.

Of note for this clonotype: The junction departs from the called germline gene at one end, perhaps through a read error. The chain combines TRBV7-2 with TRBJ2-5; D is uncertain. The germline V gene encodes CDR1 SGHTA and CDR2 FQGNSA. The CDR3 extends over 16 amino acids. CDR3 residues: CAISLERTDFQEAQYF. CDR3 in DNA: TGTGCCATCAGCTTAGAACGGACCGACTTCCAAGAGGCCCAGTACTTC.

Points on this clonotype: A much larger clonotype is one base distant, so this may be a read error. J is TRBJ2-5 and V is TRBV7-6, with D perhaps assigned TRBD1 or TRBD2 (6 bases each). There are 15 residues in the CDR3. The germline gives CDR1 SGHVS, CDR2 FNYEAQ. CDR3 sequence: CASSPRGGPLETQCF. The CDR3 DNA reads TGTGCCAGCAGCCCGAGAGGGGGGCCTCTGGAGACCCAGTGCTTC.

Many counts were recorded for this clonotype. This chain uses TRBV28 with TRBJ2-3; perhaps TRBD2 as D (6 bases). Trimming stripped 2 bases from V and 1 base from J, with 13 bases between. From germline, CDR1 is MDHEN and CDR2 SYDVKM. The CDR3 sequence is 16 residues long. CDR3 DNA: TGTGCCAGCAGTTTAGTAGCGGATGATGGCACAGATACGCAGTATTTT. Translating gives CASSLVADDGTDTQYF.

Only one count was recorded for this clonotype. The chain joins TRBV10-3 to TRBJ1-2, with 8 bases matching TRBD1. Germline lookup yields CDR1 ENHRY and CDR2 SYGVKD. The CDR3 has 15 amino acids. With 8 bases clipped from V and 8 bases from J, the junction kept 16 bases outside the gene matches. CDR3 loop: CAIQSHSRGRQGYTF. The CDR3 nucleotides are TGTGCCATCCAAAGCCATTCCAGGGGGCGGCAAGGCTACACCTTC.

This clonotype was recorded many times. The chain couples TRBV5-1 to TRBJ1-3; D gene ambiguous. The CDR3 spans 13 residues. CDR1 and CDR2 from the germline V gene are SGHRS and YFSETQ. Trimming stripped 0 bases from V and 4 bases from J, with 5 bases between. CDR3 sequence reads: CASSLDWGNTIYF. CDR3 DNA: TGCGCCAGCAGCTTGGACTGGGGAAACACCATATATTTT.

This clonotype showed up just a few times. J is TRBJ1-1 and V is TRBV18; D gene unclear. Trimming left V 3 bases short and J 1 base short, with 9 bases between. Per the germline V gene, CDR1 is KGHSH and CDR2 is LQKENI. The CDR3 has 14 amino acids. DNA for the CDR3: TGTGCCAGCTCACCCGGGCGGGGGAACACTGAAGCTTTCTTT. It yields the protein CASSPGRGNTEAFF.